This T cell receptor (beta chain) was sequenced in a study of T cells in Graves' hyperthyroidism and ophthalmopathy (dated by TCRdb to about 2019). Regarding the study in general: Peripheral blood was collected at initial diagnosis, before any treatment. The paper reports TCR Vbeta CDR3 sequencing of over 130 peripheral blood samples: 40 or so ophthalmopathy, under 80 hyperthyroidism and approximately 17 progressor patients. Prospective prediction of ophthalmopathy was tested in an independent validation cohort of 18 to 20 hyperthyroidism patients and some 17 patients who later progressed to ophthalmopathy. After sampling, hyperthyroidism patients received methimazole starting at 30 mg daily, and ophthalmopathy patients received high-dose intravenous methylprednisolone. Thyroid tissue and blood T-cell repertoires from several Graves' hyperthyroidism patients were also compared in the study. TCR V-J signatures able to tell the groups apart were searched for in a discovery cohort of 100 or so patients, of whom 43 had Graves' ophthalmopathy and 57 had stable Graves' hyperthyroidism. The 90 or so discovery patients were randomly split 7:3 into training and test sets.

Results and caveats for the whole study, not just this receptor: Most expanded thyroid clonotypes (frequency above 0.001) were also detected in blood, a finding suggesting that blood repertoires may reflect thyroid immune responses. In validation, the model predicted progression to ophthalmopathy a median of about 6 months before onset, with around 70% sensitivity and just under 75% specificity. In cross-validation, a model built on a 13 V-J signature told ophthalmopathy apart from stable hyperthyroidism with approximately 90% sensitivity and roughly 81% specificity, and in testing the same model reached 80%/75%. No statistical method was used to fix the sample size in advance, and group allocation was not hidden from the investigators.

The germline V end is reduced by 3 bases and the J end by 4 bases; junction bases left unmatched: 4. According to the germline V gene, CDR1 reads ENHRY and CDR2 reads SYGVKD. The CDR3 holds 14 amino acids from the cysteine to the phenylalanine. Here the CDR3 DNA is all that survives: 42 bases in frame from base 1. Note on this clonotype: Its antigen is still unknown. Per-base quality was not reported, and no clone a single base away is much larger than it.

The TCR beta CDR3 regions were amplified from the RNA transcripts. The first round of RT-PCR for the TCR CDR3 was performed with the HTBI primer set and the Qiagen OneStep RT-PCR kit. The libraries were constructed in a second round of multiplex PCR and then size-selected and purified. The libraries were sequenced on an Illumina HiSeq2000 using paired-end 100 bp reads. The study's processing was this. Raw data were processed with SOAPnuke, discarding reads with adapters, uncalled bases, mean Phred below 15, or no exact constant-primer or identifier match. High-quality paired reads were merged with COPE v1.2.5, and unique nucleotide sequences were defined as clonotypes. Clonotypes were aligned to IMGT TRBV, TRBD and TRBJ reference segments using MiTCR v1.1. Only V-J combinations with frequency above 0.0001, covering 99% to 99.2% of repertoires, were analysed. A TCS score was defined as the ratio of F50 (clonal expansion) to E x V (chaos), with BLOSUM62-based TCRdist applied between CDR3 peptides within each V-J. Welch's t-statistics and random forest reduced 514 V-J features to 13, which were used in a naive Bayes classifier (R e1071). Thyroid-blood repertoire similarity was quantified with the Morisita-Horn index. In TCRdb, the public reads were trimmed at Q25 with fastp and aligned with MiXCR, with productive beta chains retained. CDR3 protein duplicates are merged, each entry listing the most common genes and DNA. The V and J calls here are based on TCRdb, not the publication. The sample table holds nearly 750,000 distinct CDR3 sequences, of which about 35% were seen once. The ten largest make up less than 40% of the sample.

Graves' hyperthyroidism was defined as stable when no progression to ophthalmopathy occurred over 18 months of follow-up. Hyperthyroidism patients were newly diagnosed, with disease duration under 2 months, and aged 18 to 65 years. The study excluded patients with uncontrolled infections, other autoimmune diseases, pregnancy or lactation. Clinical symptoms, serum thyroxine and TRAb, thyroid ultrasound, and orbital computed tomography formed the basis for the diagnoses. PBMCs were separated from approximately 10 ml of fresh peripheral blood using Ficoll-Paque density gradient centrifugation. Total RNA was extracted with Trizol reagent, and quality was checked on an Agilent 2100 Bioanalyzer.

Specimen: blood. The sequence came from a woman aged 40 to 55 with Graves' hyperthyroidism. The chain joins TRBV10-3 to TRBJ1-1; TRBD1 matches 8 bases in the middle. The CDR3 sequence is CAISDGQGGTEAFF. The bases read TGTGCCATCAGTGACGGACAGGGTGGCACTGAAGCTTTCTTT.